This passage covers 30 T cell receptor beta chains from one sample sequenced in a study of PD-L1 blockade in urothelial cancer. Sample time point: peripheral blood 6 weeks after treatment start. Clones were read by immunoSEQ multiplex PCR, and TCRdb kept only the in-frame ones, dropping some. Of roughly 32,000 clones listed, roughly nine tenths are singletons. Sequences were derived from PBMCs, sampled around atezolizumab (anti-PD-L1) treatment. The receptors derive from a man aged 80 or over with urothelial cancer.

The chain uses TRBV5-4 and TRBJ2-2; TRBD2 agrees at 7 bases. CDR3 size: 16 residues. CDR1 is SGHNT, CDR2 YYREEE, per germline (reference sequence). J gave up 4 bases and V 4 bases, and 10 bases lay outside the gene matches. This CDR3 is CASSQGGGGSTGELFF. CDR3 in DNA: TGTGCCAGCAGCCAAGGTGGGGGGGGAAGCACCGGGGAGCTGTTTTTT.

The chain uses TRBV27 and TRBJ2-7; no clear D gene. From germline, CDR1 is MNHEY and CDR2 SMNVEV (reference sequence). The CDR3 loop spans 13 amino acids. The V gene lost 6 bases and the J gene lost 3 bases, with 12 bases spanning the gap. The CDR3 sequence: CASRPSHSYEQYF. The CDR3 bases are TGTGCCAGCAGACCCTCACACAGCTACGAGCAGTACTTC.

The V and J genes are TRBV18 and TRBJ2-5; D might be TRBD1 (5 bases). The CDR3 has 15 residues. The V gene lost 1 base and the J gene lost 3 bases, with 12 bases spanning the gap. Germline loops: CDR1 KGHSH, CDR2 LQKENI. CDR3 in DNA: TGTGCCAGCTCACCACGCAGGGAACGAAAAGAGACCCAGTACTTC. It specifies CASSPRRERKETQYF. Using reference TRBV18 and TRBJ2-5 for the parts outside the CDR3, the full variable domain is NAGVMQNPRHLVRRRGQEARLRCSPMKGHSHVYWYRQLPEEGLKFMVYLQKENIIDESGMPKERFSAEFPKEGPSILRIQQVVRGDSAAYFCASSPRRERKETQYFGPGTRLLVL.

The chain joins TRBV5-5 to TRBJ2-7, with a weak D call TRBD2 (6 bases). V gave up 4 bases and J gave up 5 bases, with 16 bases separating them. This CDR3 region has 14 residues. Germline CDR1 SGHKS, CDR2 YYEKEE (reference sequence). CDR3 in DNA: TGTGCCAGCAGCCGGGACTCCCGGCTCCACGAGCAGTACTTC. Translated: CASSRDSRLHEQYF. Full variable domain (rest looked up from reference TRBV5-5 and TRBJ2-7): DAGVTQSPTHLIKTRGQQVTLRCSPISGHKSVSWYQQVLGQGPQFIFQYYEKEERGRGNFPDRFSARQFPNYSSELNVNALLLGDSALYLCASSRDSRLHEQYFGPGTRLTVT.

The gene calls are TRBV6-1 and TRBJ1-1; the match to TRBD1 covers 10 bases. Germline V gene data show CDR1 as MNHNS and CDR2 as SASEGT. The CDR3 sequence is 13 residues long. V was pared by 4 bases and J by 11 bases, with 7 bases of the junction left unmatched. The CDR3, as DNA: TGTGCCAGCAGTGTGACAGGGGGCGGGGATGCTTTCTTT. Amino acids: CASSVTGGGDAFF.

The chain employs TRBV19 and TRBJ1-2; 7 bases are shared with TRBD1. The CDR3 is made up of 12 amino acids. Germline CDR1 reads LNHDA; CDR2 reads SQIVND (reference sequence). With V trimmed by 10 bases and J by 4 bases, 6 bases remained unmatched. In DNA form, the CDR3 reads TGTGCCACCGTACAGGGGCCCTATGGCTACACCTTC. Its translation is CATVQGPYGYTF.

The J gene is TRBJ2-3, the V gene TRBV2; 8 nucleotides align to TRBD2. V was pared by 8 bases and J by 1 base, with 8 bases of the junction left unmatched. Germline CDR1 and CDR2: SNHLY and FYNNEI. The CDR3 covers 15 residues. The CDR3 DNA follows: TGTGCCAGCCGCTTAGCGGGATGGGGCACAGATACGCAGTATTTT. Protein product: CASRLAGWGTDTQYF.

This clone is a singleton in its sample. This rearrangement joins TRBV28 to TRBJ1-5, with TRBD1 matching over 7 bases. The J segment lost 2 bases and the V segment lost 3 bases, leaving 4 bases of the junction unmatched. The CDR3 runs to 15 residues. Germline V lookup: CDR1 MDHEN, CDR2 SYDVKM. CDR3 coding DNA: TGTGCCAGCAGTTTCGGTGGACAGGGCAATCAGCCCCAGCATTTT. Residues: CASSFGGQGNQPQHF.

CDR3 loop: CASSEGTGTGNTEAFF. Here the CDR3 DNA reads TGCGCCAGCAGTGAAGGGACGGGGACAGGAAACACTGAAGCTTTCTTT. V is TRBV10-2 and J is TRBJ1-1; TRBD1 aligns across 8 bases. Losses at the gene ends were 3 bases for V and 2 bases for J; bases not matched to a gene: 8. This CDR3 comprises 16 residues. Germline V gene lookup returns CDR1 WSHSY and CDR2 SAAADI.

This clone has only a few counts. The chain combines TRBV5-1 with TRBJ2-7; 11 bases line up with TRBD1. Per germline, CDR1 SGHRS and CDR2 YFSETQ. CDR3 length equals 15 residues. J lost 3 bases, V lost 4 bases, and 6 bases had no gene match. This CDR3 is CASSREGTGGYEQYF. CDR3 bases: TGCGCCAGCAGCCGGGAGGGGACAGGGGGCTACGAGCAGTACTTC.

V gene TRBV9 combines with J gene TRBJ1-2, with TRBD1 identical over 8 bases. Unmatched junction bases numbered 3, after V lost 2 bases and J lost 3 bases. The length of the CDR3 is 14 residues. Germline-derived CDR1 and CDR2 are SGDLS and YYNGEE. CDR3 in DNA: TGTGCCAGCAGCGTTGGGACAGGAGACTATGGCTACACCTTC. This sequence encodes CASSVGTGDYGYTF.

The V call is TRBV23-1, the J call TRBJ2-3; no clear D gene. TRBV23-1 is an ORF, and what it does is uncertain. The V end lost 0 bases, the J end lost 2 bases, and 12 bases lay between the germline ends. The CDR3 covers 16 residues. The CDR3 protein is CASSQSGKNSTDTQYF. The CDR3 bases are TGCGCCAGCAGTCAATCGGGCAAAAATTCCACAGATACGCAGTATTTT.

This chain uses TRBV29-1 with TRBJ2-5, with D perhaps TRBD1 (6 bases). Germline V gene data show CDR1 as SQVTM and CDR2 as ANQGSEA. Trimming removed 6 bases at V and 5 bases at J, with 16 bases between. CDR3 length: 13 amino acids. The CDR3 DNA follows: TGCAGCGTAGCCCCGACAGGAGCTGAGACCCAGTACTTC. Encoded protein: CSVAPTGAETQYF.

This clone was detected once. The rearrangement links TRBV19 to TRBJ2-3; 7 bases align to TRBD1. The CDR3 has 14 residues. V lost 4 bases to trimming and J lost 0 bases; unmatched junction nucleotides: 1. Germline V gene lookup returns CDR1 LNHDA and CDR2 SQIVND (reference sequence). CDR3: CASSRQGSTDTQYF. DNA of the CDR3: TGTGCCAGTAGTAGACAGGGCAGCACAGATACGCAGTATTTT.

The chain links TRBV4-3 to TRBJ2-3; D might be TRBD1 (6 bases). V shed 0 bases and J shed 2 bases, with 15 bases lying between them. Germline CDR1 reads LGHNA; CDR2 reads YSLEER. This CDR3 comprises 17 residues. CDR3 DNA: TGCGCCAGCAGCCAAGAAGTCCGGGACACTTACACAGATACGCAGTATTTT. This codes for CASSQEVRDTYTDTQYF.

The chain links TRBV6-6 to TRBJ1-2, with TRBD1 identical over 8 bases. The germline gives CDR1 MNHNY, CDR2 SVGAGI (reference sequence). Trimming cost V 11 bases and J 8 bases; bases outside gene matches: 7. CDR3 length equals 11 residues. The CDR3 protein is CAVTGVGGYTF. CDR3 DNA sequence: TGTGCCGTGACAGGGGTAGGGGGCTACACCTTC.

The V call is TRBV18, the J call TRBJ2-5; D is possibly TRBD2 (5 bases). Germline assignment: CDR1 KGHSH and CDR2 LQKENI. V gave up 0 bases and J gave up 1 base, with 6 bases separating them. The CDR3 totals 14 residues. The DNA of the CDR3 is TGTGCCAGCTCACCACCAGGGAGCCAAGAGACCCAGTACTTC. This gives the protein CASSPPGSQETQYF.

This clone was observed a few times. The J gene is TRBJ2-1, the V gene TRBV19, with 10 bases fitting TRBD1. CDR3 length: 15 residues. Germline values: CDR1 LNHDA, CDR2 SQIVND (reference sequence). Unmatched junction bases numbered 2, after V lost 1 base and J lost 5 bases. The CDR3: CASSIAGTGDNEQFF. Here the CDR3 DNA reads TGTGCCAGTAGTATAGCAGGGACAGGGGACAATGAGCAGTTCTTC.

The chain employs TRBV19 and TRBJ2-1; TRBD2 matches at 14 bases. The CDR3 runs to 16 residues. Germline CDR1 reads LNHDA; CDR2 reads SQIVND (reference sequence). The J segment lost 8 bases and the V segment lost 3 bases, leaving 6 bases of the junction unmatched. CDR3 coding DNA: TGTGCCAGTAGTATCAGGTGGACTAGCGGGAGGCATGAGCAGTTCTTC. Translating it yields CASSIRWTSGRHEQFF.

V gene TRBV7-2 combines with J gene TRBJ2-5; TRBD1 might be the D (6 bases). The CDR3 consists of 17 residues. V was clipped by 5 bases and J by 2 bases, with 21 bases between them. In germline, CDR1 is SGHTA, CDR2 FQGNSA. DNA for the CDR3: TGTGCCAGCAGCCGCACCAAGGGAACAGGGCTTCAAGAGACCCAGTACTTC. Protein: CASSRTKGTGLQETQYF.

V and J are TRBV6-6 and TRBJ2-5, with 11 bases identical to TRBD2. V gave up 5 bases and J gave up 5 bases; unmatched junction bases: 4. CDR3 length: 14 amino acids. Germline V gene lookup returns CDR1 MNHNY and CDR2 SVGAGI (reference sequence). CDR3 in amino acids: CASSLTSGSETQYF. For the CDR3, the DNA is TGTGCCAGCAGTCTAACTAGCGGGAGTGAGACCCAGTACTTC.

This clone was picked up one time. This sequence joins TRBV2 and TRBJ2-5; the match to TRBD1 covers 8 bases. This CDR3 is 14 amino acids long. With V trimmed by 7 bases and J by 5 bases, 9 bases remained unmatched. Germline values: CDR1 SNHLY, CDR2 FYNNEI. CDR3 in DNA: TGTGCCAGCAATAAACAGGGGGGTATGGAGACCCAGTACTTC. Protein sequence: CASNKQGGMETQYF.

V gene TRBV4-1 combines with J gene TRBJ2-1, with 9 bases that match TRBD2. This CDR3 comprises 16 residues. Trimming took 2 bases from V and 3 from J; bases not matched to a gene: 5. Germline V gene sequence: CDR1 MGHRA, CDR2 YSYEKL. CDR3 sequence: CASSQQASGNYNEQFF. The CDR3 DNA reads as TGCGCCAGCAGCCAACAGGCTAGCGGGAACTACAATGAGCAGTTCTTC.

The gene calls are TRBV2 and TRBJ2-3; D is ambiguous. V was shortened by 1 base and J by 0 bases, with 11 bases between the two germline ends. Germline V gene sequence: CDR1 SNHLY, CDR2 FYNNEI. The CDR3 contains 16 residues. The CDR3 DNA reads as TGTGCCAGCAGTGAAGGTGCACTTCTTAGCACAGATACGCAGTATTTT. It is translated as CASSEGALLSTDTQYF. Full variable domain (missing parts from reference TRBV2 and TRBJ2-3): EPEVTQTPSHQVTQMGQEVILRCVPISNHLYFYWYRQILGQKVEFLVSFYNNEISEKSEIFDDQFSVERPDGSNFTLKIRSTKLEDSAMYFCASSEGALLSTDTQYFGPGTRLTVL.

This clone occurred a few times. V usage is TRBV20-1 and J usage is TRBJ2-2, with D possibly TRBD1 on 6 matching bases. This CDR3 has 11 amino acids. Germline V CDR1 and CDR2: DFQATT, SNEGSKA (reference sequence). Deletions cut 4 bases from V and 8 bases from J, with 8 bases between. CDR3 sequence reads: CSAIQGGELFF. DNA of the CDR3: TGCAGTGCTATACAGGGAGGGGAGCTGTTTTTT.

The chain joins TRBV28 to TRBJ2-1; D call uncertain. The germline gives CDR1 MDHEN, CDR2 SYDVKM. Trimming cost V 1 base and J 3 bases, with 10 bases left between them. This CDR3 spans 15 amino acids. Here the CDR3 reads CASSLSGLDYNEQFF. CDR3 coding DNA: TGTGCCAGCAGTTTATCTGGTTTAGACTACAATGAGCAGTTCTTC.

The chain links TRBV5-4 to TRBJ2-3; 8 nucleotides agree with TRBD2. The CDR3 spans 17 residues. Germline lookup yields CDR1 SGHNT and CDR2 YYREEE (reference sequence). The V segment lost 3 bases and the J segment 5 bases; nucleotides outside the gene matches: 14. The CDR3 bases are TGTGCCAGCAGCTATGGAATATCGGGAGGGCCCTTAGATACGCAGTATTTT. Protein sequence: CASSYGISGGPLDTQYF.

This chain connects TRBV23-1 to TRBJ2-7, with 11 bases lining up with TRBD2. TRBV23-1 is placed among ORFs of uncertain function. Trimming cost V 2 bases and J 5 bases; bases outside gene matches: 11. CDR3 length: 17 residues. CDR3 coding DNA: TGCGCCAGCAGTCAACTAGCGGGAGGTCGGGGTTCTCACGAGCAGTACTTC. Its protein product is CASSQLAGGRGSHEQYF.

The chain recombines TRBV10-2 with TRBJ2-2; possible D gene TRBD1, 5 bases. The CDR3 covers 14 residues. The V end was cut by 8 bases, the J end by 2 bases, with 12 bases between. Germline V CDR1 and CDR2: WSHSY, SAAADI. CDR3 in DNA: TGCGCCAGCGGGGCTTACAGAAACACCGGGGAGCTGTTTTTT. Translation: CASGAYRNTGELFF.

This sequence joins TRBV10-3 and TRBJ1-1, with D possibly TRBD1 on 5 matching bases. Germline lookup yields CDR1 ENHRY and CDR2 SYGVKD. Between the trimmed V and J ends, which lost 2 bases and 5 bases, there was a span of 12 bases. This CDR3 has 14 amino acids. The CDR3 nucleotides read TGTGCCATCAGTGAGACCCAGGGAAGAACTGAAGCTTTCTTT. Encoded protein: CAISETQGRTEAFF.